This T cell receptor beta chain was identified during a study of CD4 T cell repertoires in COVID-19. General study points: Between about 7 and 28% of SARS-CoV-2 clonotypes also appeared in SARS-CoV and/or HKU1 spike cultures.

Turning to this clone: Its specificity is unknown.

Clones were read by immunoSEQ multiplex PCR, and TCRdb kept only the in-frame ones, dropping some. The sample has 70,000 to 95,000 clones; 83% are singletons. V lost 0 bases and J 1 base, leaving 3 bases between the germline ends. CDR3 length: 13 amino acids. Germline CDR1 is WNHNN and CDR2 is SYGVQD (reference sequence). This TCR derives from a human donor who had COVID-19. This chain connects TRBV10-1 to TRBJ1-1; D ambiguous. The material was CD4+ T cells from peripheral blood, obtained after recovery from COVID-19. CDR3 DNA: TGCGCCAGCAGTGAGTCGAGGAACACTGAAGCTTTCTTT. Its protein is CASSESRNTEAFF.